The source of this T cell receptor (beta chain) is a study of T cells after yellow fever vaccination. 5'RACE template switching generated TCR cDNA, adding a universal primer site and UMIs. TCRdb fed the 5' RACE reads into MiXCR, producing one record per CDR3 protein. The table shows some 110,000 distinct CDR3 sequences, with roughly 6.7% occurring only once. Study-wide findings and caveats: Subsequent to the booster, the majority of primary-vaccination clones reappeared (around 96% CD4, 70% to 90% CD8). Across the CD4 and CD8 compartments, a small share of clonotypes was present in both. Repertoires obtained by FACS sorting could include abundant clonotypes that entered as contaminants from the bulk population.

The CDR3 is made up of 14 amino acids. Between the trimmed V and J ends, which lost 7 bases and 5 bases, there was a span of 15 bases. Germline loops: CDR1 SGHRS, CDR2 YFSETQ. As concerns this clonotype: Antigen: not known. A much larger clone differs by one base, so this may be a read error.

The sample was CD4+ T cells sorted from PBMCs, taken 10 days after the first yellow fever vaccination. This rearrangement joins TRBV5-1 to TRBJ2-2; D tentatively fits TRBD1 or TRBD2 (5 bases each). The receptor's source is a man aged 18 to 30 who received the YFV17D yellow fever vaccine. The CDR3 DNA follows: TGCGCCAGCGGCGCCGGGACGGGGACCGGGGAGCTGTTTTTT. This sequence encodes CASGAGTGTGELFF.